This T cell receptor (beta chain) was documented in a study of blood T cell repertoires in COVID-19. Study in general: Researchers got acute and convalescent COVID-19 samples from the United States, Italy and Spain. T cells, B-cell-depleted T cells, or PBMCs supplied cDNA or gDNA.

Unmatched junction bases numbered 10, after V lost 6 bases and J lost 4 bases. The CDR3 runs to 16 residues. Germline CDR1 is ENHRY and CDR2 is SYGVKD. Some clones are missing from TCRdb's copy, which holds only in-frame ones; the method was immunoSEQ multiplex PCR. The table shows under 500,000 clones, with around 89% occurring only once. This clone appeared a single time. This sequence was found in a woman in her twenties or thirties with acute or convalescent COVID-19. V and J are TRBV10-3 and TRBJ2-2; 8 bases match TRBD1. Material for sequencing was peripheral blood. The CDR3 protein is CAIRPDGTGVTGELFF. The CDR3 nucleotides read TGTGCCATCAGGCCGGATGGGACAGGAGTCACCGGGGAGCTGTTTTTT.